The T cell receptor beta chain under discussion was sequenced for a study of identical twins. The V gene end was trimmed by 8 bases and the J gene end by 4 bases; junction bases not matched to a gene: 14. This CDR3 contains 16 residues. Germline loops: CDR1 SNHLY, CDR2 FYNNEI. TCRdb redid the calling of the 5' RACE reads with MiXCR, one entry per CDR3 protein. The sample carries over 500,000 distinct CDR3 sequences, around 20% recorded once. In this sample, this clonotype turned up many times. The sample also formed part of further work on T cells expressing NK-cell markers.

This chain joins TRBV2 and TRBJ2-3; 8 bases align to TRBD1. The clonotype originates from a woman between 18 and 29 years old in good health. What was sequenced was CD4+ T cells sorted from blood. The CDR3 region is CASQPSWTGSADTQYF. CDR3 bases: TGTGCCAGCCAACCTTCATGGACAGGGAGTGCAGATACGCAGTATTTT.